This T cell receptor beta chain is drawn from a study of shared clonotypes between healthy human individuals. Some clones are missing from TCRdb's copy, which holds only in-frame ones; the method was immunoSEQ multiplex PCR. The data show fewer than 700,000 clones, around three quarters seen once. The CDR3 extends over 14 amino acids. The germline V and J ends were trimmed by 5 bases and 0 bases, with 9 bases remaining between them. Germline V gene sequence: CDR1 SGHRS, CDR2 YFSETQ. The J gene is TRBJ1-5, the V gene TRBV5-1; D uncertain. The clonotype comes from a woman in her forties in good health. Some clones in this sample may be carry-over from other donors' samples. Sequencing was performed on PBMCs. CDR3 amino acids: CASSSGLSNQPQHF. The CDR3, as DNA: TGCGCCAGCAGTTCGGGTCTTAGCAATCAGCCCCAGCATTTT.